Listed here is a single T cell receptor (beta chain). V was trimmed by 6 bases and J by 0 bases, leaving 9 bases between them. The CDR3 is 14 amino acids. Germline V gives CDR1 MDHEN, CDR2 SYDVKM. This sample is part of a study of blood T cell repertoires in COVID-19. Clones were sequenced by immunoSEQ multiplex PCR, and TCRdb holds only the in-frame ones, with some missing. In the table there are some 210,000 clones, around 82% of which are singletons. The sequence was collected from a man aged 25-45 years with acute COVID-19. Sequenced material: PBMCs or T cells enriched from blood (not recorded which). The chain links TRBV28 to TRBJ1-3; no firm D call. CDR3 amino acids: CASSHRVSGNTIYF. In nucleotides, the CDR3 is TGTGCCAGCAGCCACCGAGTCTCTGGAAACACCATATATTTT.